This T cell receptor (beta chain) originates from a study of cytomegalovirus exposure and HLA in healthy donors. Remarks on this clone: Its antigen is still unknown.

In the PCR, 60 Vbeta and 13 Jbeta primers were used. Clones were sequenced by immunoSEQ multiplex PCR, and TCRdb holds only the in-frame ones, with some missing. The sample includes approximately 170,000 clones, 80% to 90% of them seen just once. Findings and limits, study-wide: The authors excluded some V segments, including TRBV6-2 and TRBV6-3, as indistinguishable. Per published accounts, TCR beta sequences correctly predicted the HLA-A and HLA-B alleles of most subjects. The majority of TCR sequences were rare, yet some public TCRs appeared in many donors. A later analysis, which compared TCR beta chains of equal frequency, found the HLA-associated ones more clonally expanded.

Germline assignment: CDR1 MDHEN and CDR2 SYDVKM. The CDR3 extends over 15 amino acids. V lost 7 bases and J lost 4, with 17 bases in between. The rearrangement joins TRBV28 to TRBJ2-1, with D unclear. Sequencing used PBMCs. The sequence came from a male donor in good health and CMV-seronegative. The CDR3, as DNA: TGTGCCAGCACCTCCCCCGGGTGGCGGTACAATGAGCAGTTCTTC. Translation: CASTSPGWRYNEQFF.